This T cell receptor (beta chain) comes out of a study of siplizumab effects on memory and regulatory T cells. In the study overall: Mixed lymphocyte reactions came in pairs, receiving siplizumab at 0.75 to 1 ug/mL or receiving no drug. General study findings and limits: About 75-97% of proliferating CD4+ or CD8+ clones had no assignable naive or memory phenotype. The study found naive T cells seemingly more diverse than memory cells and seemingly major alloresponse contributors.

TCRdb's copy holds only in-frame clones and misses some; the assay was immunoSEQ multiplex PCR. The data hold more than 13,000 clones, with approximately 45% observed a single time. Details on this clone: What it recognizes is unknown.

CDR3 size: 14 residues. V gave up 7 bases and J gave up 8 bases, with 18 bases separating them. The germline CDR1 and CDR2 sequences are LNHDA and SQIVND (reference sequence). As described, mixed lymphocyte reaction cells underwent coculture at 37°C for a duration of more than five days. Sequenced: CFSE-low (dividing) CD4+ T cells sorted from an allogeneic mixed lymphocyte reaction. This chain connects TRBV19 to TRBJ2-1; a possible D gene is TRBD1 (6 bases). The TCR sequence derives from a human donor in good health; the cells came from an allogeneic mixed lymphocyte reaction. Some clones in this sample may be carry-over from other donors' samples. The CDR3 coding sequence is TGTGCCAGTAAGGGGACATGGACGGTCCATGAGCAGTTCTTC. Amino acids: CASKGTWTVHEQFF. The full variable domain, rest sourced from reference TRBV19 and TRBJ2-1, is DGGITQSPKYLFRKEGQNVTLSCEQNLNHDAMYWYRQDPGQGLRLIYYSQIVNDFQKGDIAEGYSVSREKKESFPLTVTSAQKNPTAFYLCASKGTWTVHEQFFGPGTRLTVL.